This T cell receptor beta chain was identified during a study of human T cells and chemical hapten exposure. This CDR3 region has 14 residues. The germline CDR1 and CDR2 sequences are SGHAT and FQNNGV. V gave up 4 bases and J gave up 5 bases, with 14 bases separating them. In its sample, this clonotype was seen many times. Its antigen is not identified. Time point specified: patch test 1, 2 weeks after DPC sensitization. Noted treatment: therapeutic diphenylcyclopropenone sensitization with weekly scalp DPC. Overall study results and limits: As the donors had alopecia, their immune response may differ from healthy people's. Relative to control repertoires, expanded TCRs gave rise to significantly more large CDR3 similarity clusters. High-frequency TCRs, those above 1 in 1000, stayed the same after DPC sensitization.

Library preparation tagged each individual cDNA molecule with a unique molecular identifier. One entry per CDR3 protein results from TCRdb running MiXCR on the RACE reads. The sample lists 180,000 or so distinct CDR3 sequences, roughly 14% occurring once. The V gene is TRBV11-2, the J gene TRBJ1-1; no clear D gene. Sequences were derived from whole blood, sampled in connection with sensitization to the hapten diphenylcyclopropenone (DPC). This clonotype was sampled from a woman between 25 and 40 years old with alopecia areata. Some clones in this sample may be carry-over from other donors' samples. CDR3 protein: CASSSRSDGTEAFF. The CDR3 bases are TGTGCCAGCAGCTCACGTAGCGACGGGACTGAAGCTTTCTTT.